This is a list of T cell receptor beta chains from one sample in a study of blood T cell repertoires in COVID-19. This table comes from immunoSEQ multiplex PCR, and its TCRdb copy is limited to in-frame clones, with some not included. This table has 35,000 to 50,000 clones, about nine tenths appearing once. Sequenced input: peripheral blood. The origin of the receptors is a man aged 55-75 years with active COVID-19. Each CDR3 is given with its conserved first and last residue. Each record gives: clone size, V gene, J gene, D gene, CDR3 DNA, CDR3 protein. D genes are given only for firm matches. Not all rows give a size; the values are once, few, many and, for expanded clones, a class.

NA	TRBV3-1/TRBV3-2	TRBJ2-7	TRBD1	TGTGCCAGCAGCCACTGGGACAGGGCCTACGAGCAGTACTTC	CASSHWDRAYEQYF
NA	TRBV7-9	TRBJ2-7	NA	TGTGCCAGCAGCTTGGGCTACCCAGACGAGCAGTACTTC	CASSLGYPDEQYF
NA	TRBV27	TRBJ2-1	TRBD1	TGTGCCAGCGCTGCGGGACAGGGGTTTTACAATGAGCAGTTCTTC	CASAAGQGFYNEQFF
NA	TRBV18	TRBJ2-2	TRBD2	TGTGCCAGCTCACGAACCGGGACTAGCATCTCGAACACCGGGGAGCTGTTTTTT	CASSRTGTSISNTGELFF
NA	TRBV5-1	TRBJ2-2	TRBD1	TGCGCCAGCAGCCCGGGACAGGGGTTTGGCGCCGGGGAGCTGTTTTTT	CASSPGQGFGAGELFF
once	TRBV5-4	TRBJ2-7	TRBD1	TGTGCCAGCAGCGAGGGACAGGGACGTACCTACGAGCAGTACTTC	CASSEGQGRTYEQYF
NA	TRBV12-3/TRBV12-4	TRBJ1-2	TRBD1	TGTGCCAGCAGTTTGGGCAGGGGGGACTACACCTTC	CASSLGRGDYTF
NA	TRBV19	TRBJ2-2	NA	TGTGCCAGTAGTATGGGCTCGGCCAGGGCCGGCGGGGAGCTGTTTTTT	CASSMGSARAGGELFF
NA	TRBV24-1	TRBJ2-1	NA	TGTGCCACCAGTCAATACAATGAGCAGTTCTTC	CATSQYNEQFF
NA	TRBV3-1/TRBV3-2	TRBJ2-7	NA	TGTGCCAGCAGCCAAAATCCTAGCGTCGCGGAAGCTACTACCTACGAGCAGTACTTC	CASSQNPSVAEATTYEQYF
NA	TRBV28	TRBJ2-1	TRBD2	TGTGCCAGCAGTTTGACTAGCGGGAGGACTCCAGGTGAGCAGTTCTTC	CASSLTSGRTPGEQFF
NA	TRBV7-2	TRBJ2-7	TRBD2	TGTGCCAGCAGCATAAGGACTAGCGGGCTCTACGAGCAGTACTTC	CASSIRTSGLYEQYF
NA	TRBV5-6	TRBJ2-7	TRBD2	TGTGCCAGCAGCTTGGCGGGTAGCGGGAGACAGGAGCAGTACTTC	CASSLAGSGRQEQYF
NA	TRBV19	TRBJ2-7	TRBD1	TGTGCCAGTAGTGACAGGGGGGGAGTACTCGAGCAGTACTTC	CASSDRGGVLEQYF
NA	TRBV7-9	TRBJ2-3	NA	TGTGCCAGCAGCTTACGAGTTCCCACAGATACGCAGTATTTT	CASSLRVPTDTQYF
few	TRBV12-3/TRBV12-4	TRBJ1-2	NA	TGTGCCAGCGGTGAGACACGTAACTATGGCTACACCTTC	CASGETRNYGYTF
NA	TRBV20-1	TRBJ1-4	NA	TGCAGTGCCCCCGGGGGTCGTGGGCTGTTTTTT	CSAPGGRGLFF
NA	TRBV4-1	TRBJ1-6	NA	TGCGCCAGCAGCCAAGACCTAGCACAGGGTAATTCACCCCTCCACTTT	CASSQDLAQGNSPLHF
NA	TRBV3-1/TRBV3-2	TRBJ2-7	TRBD2	TGTGCCAGCAGCCTGGCCTCCCCCGGCGGGAGGGGTTACGAGCAGTACTTC	CASSLASPGGRGYEQYF
NA	TRBV6-5	TRBJ1-6	TRBD1	TGTGCCAGCAGTTCCGGGACAGGGAATTCACCCCTCCACTTT	CASSSGTGNSPLHF
NA	TRBV6-6	TRBJ2-1	TRBD1	TGTGCCAGCAGTTACTCGACAGGGAACAATGAGCAGTTCTTC	CASSYSTGNNEQFF
NA	TRBV4-1	TRBJ2-3	NA	TGCGCCAGCAGCCAAGATGCGCACACAGATACGCAGTATTTT	CASSQDAHTDTQYF
NA	TRBV21-1	TRBJ2-3	NA	TGTGCCAGCAGCAACTTCGCGGGAGCGTGCCCGCGCACAGATACGCAGTATTTT	CASSNFAGACPRTDTQYF
NA	TRBV7-8	TRBJ1-4	TRBD1	TGTGCCAGCAGCCACCGAATTGACTCAACCGGGACAGGAGGAGAAAAACTGTTTTTT	CASSHRIDSTGTGGEKLFF
once	TRBV19	TRBJ2-7	TRBD1	TGTGCCAGTAGTAGCCTTGGACAGGGGCAAAGGGAGCAGTACTTC	CASSSLGQGQREQYF
NA	TRBV4-3	TRBJ1-5	TRBD1	TGCGCCAGCAGCCAAGATACCGCACAGGGGAGCAATCAGCCCCAGCATTTT	CASSQDTAQGSNQPQHF
NA	TRBV4-3	TRBJ2-1	NA	TGCGCCAGCAGCCAGGACGGGGGCTCCTACAATGAGCAGTTCTTC	CASSQDGGSYNEQFF
NA	TRBV4-2	TRBJ2-1	TRBD2	TGTGCCAGCAGCCAAGACTCGAGCGGGGCCTACAATGAGCAGTTCTTC	CASSQDSSGAYNEQFF
NA	TRBV14	TRBJ2-2	TRBD2	TGTGCCAGCAGCCTCGGGACTAGCTCTTACACCGGGGAGCTGTTTTTT	CASSLGTSSYTGELFF
NA	TRBV28	TRBJ2-3	NA	TGTGCCAGCAGTTCAGGGCTGGGCACAGATACGCAGTATTTT	CASSSGLGTDTQYF
NA	TRBV10-3	TRBJ1-5	NA	TGTGCCATAGGACAGTACAATCAGCCCCAGCATTTT	CAIGQYNQPQHF
NA	TRBV19	TRBJ1-1	NA	TGTGCCAGTAGTACAGGAACCATGAACACTGAAGCTTTCTTT	CASSTGTMNTEAFF
NA	TRBV19	TRBJ2-1	NA	TGTGCCAGTAGTATAGCGTTAGGAGATGAGCAGTTCTTC	CASSIALGDEQFF
NA	TRBV15	TRBJ2-7	TRBD2	TGTGCCACCAGCAGGAAGAGCGGGAGGGAGACCGAGCAGTACTTC	CATSRKSGRETEQYF
once	TRBV19	TRBJ2-7	NA	TGTGCCAGTAGTCCATTACGGGAGACTGGCTACGAGCAGTACTTC	CASSPLRETGYEQYF
NA	TRBV15	TRBJ1-3	NA	TGTGCCACCAGCCGCACTAGGACAGACGCCTTAGTCTCTGGAAACACCATATATTTT	CATSRTRTDALVSGNTIYF
NA	TRBV18	TRBJ1-6	NA	TGTGCCAGCTCACCAGTAGGCAGGGGTGATTCACCCCTCCACTTT	CASSPVGRGDSPLHF
NA	TRBV7-9	TRBJ2-7	NA	TGTGCCAGCAGCTTAGTCTCCGAGCAGTACTTC	CASSLVSEQYF
NA	TRBV5-1	TRBJ2-5	TRBD1	TGCGCCAGCAGCTCGGACAGGGGGCACGAGACCCAGTACTTC	CASSSDRGHETQYF
NA	TRBV2	TRBJ1-5	NA	TGTGCCAGCAGTGAACAGACAAATCAGCCCCAGCATTTT	CASSEQTNQPQHF
NA	TRBV6-6	TRBJ1-2	TRBD1	TGTGCCAGCAGTTACCGACAGGGGGCGAACAATGGCTACACCTTC	CASSYRQGANNGYTF
NA	TRBV25-1	TRBJ2-5	TRBD2	TGTGCCAGCAGTGATCCGACACTTTCGACTAGCGGGAGGCAGTACTTC	CASSDPTLSTSGRQYF
once	TRBV11-2	TRBJ2-7	NA	TGTGCCAGCAGCTTAGGGATCGGGGAGTCCTACGAGCAGTACTTC	CASSLGIGESYEQYF
NA	TRBV6-2/TRBV6-3	TRBJ2-5	NA	TGTGCCAGCAGTTCCGCGGGGTTGGGAGAAGAGACCCAGTACTTC	CASSSAGLGEETQYF
NA	TRBV4-1	TRBJ2-4	NA	TGCGCCAGCAGCCAGCGACAGCTAGCCAAAAACATTCAGTACTTC	CASSQRQLAKNIQYF
NA	TRBV30	TRBJ2-1	NA	TGTGCCTGGAGTGATTACTCCACCGAGCAGTTCTTC	CAWSDYSTEQFF
NA	TRBV25-1	TRBJ2-1	NA	TGTGCCAGCAGTGAATACTCCATTAGTAATGAGCAGTTCTTC	CASSEYSISNEQFF
NA	TRBV7-2	TRBJ2-3	TRBD2	TGTGCCAGCAGCTTAGCGCTTACTAGCGGGAGATCCAAACTCACAGATACGCAGTATTTT	CASSLALTSGRSKLTDTQYF
NA	TRBV9	TRBJ2-4	TRBD1	TGTGCCAGCAGCGTAGATACAGGGGGCGGGACCATTCAGTACTTC	CASSVDTGGGTIQYF
NA	TRBV7-2	TRBJ2-1	NA	TGTGCCAGCAGCCTCGGGGGATTTGATGAGCAGTTCTTC	CASSLGGFDEQFF
NA	TRBV6-6	TRBJ1-1	NA	TGTGCCAGCAGTTACCTATCCCCTCGCTCGGAAGCTTTCTTT	CASSYLSPRSEAFF
NA	TRBV6-2/TRBV6-3	TRBJ1-5	NA	TGTGCCAGCAGTTATGGGGGGACTCAGCCCCAGCATTTT	CASSYGGTQPQHF
NA	TRBV5-1	TRBJ1-2	TRBD1	TGCGCCAGCAGCTTGGGACAGGGTAGCTATGGCTACACCTTC	CASSLGQGSYGYTF
NA	TRBV25-1	TRBJ1-4	NA	TGTGCCAGCAGTGAATTTGGGGGAGGGTTTGAAAAACTGTTTTTT	CASSEFGGGFEKLFF
NA	TRBV4-1	TRBJ2-4	NA	TGCGCCAGCAGCCAAGATGAGAACCTCAAAAACATTCAGTACTTC	CASSQDENLKNIQYF